One sample yielded the 10 T cell receptor beta chains listed below, sequenced in a study of blood T cell repertoires in COVID-19. Sequenced by immunoSEQ multiplex PCR; TCRdb stores in-frame clones only, minus some. The data hold about 160,000 clones, with 70% to 90% observed a single time. The source material was peripheral blood. The receptors were gathered from a man aged 60-69 years who had recovered from COVID-19.

The chain is built from TRBV7-9 and TRBJ1-5; D gene unclear. This CDR3 contains 12 residues. V was cut by 6 bases and J by 0 bases, with 3 bases left in between. CDR1 is SEHNR and CDR2 is FQNEAQ in the germline V gene (reference sequence). CDR3 DNA: TGTGCCAGCAGTCATAGCAATCAGCCCCAGCATTTT. This gives the protein CASSHSNQPQHF.

This clone came up a few times. This chain links TRBV18 with TRBJ2-5; 8 bases are shared with TRBD1. After removal of 6 bases from V and 1 base from J, the junction contained 10 bases not matched to a gene. Per the germline V gene, CDR1 is KGHSH and CDR2 is LQKENI. This CDR3 comprises 16 residues. The CDR3 sequence: CASSPTGGLPQETQYF. In nucleotides, the CDR3 is TGTGCCAGCTCTCCTACAGGGGGACTGCCCCAAGAGACCCAGTACTTC. Variable domain in full (rest from reference TRBV18 and TRBJ2-5): NAGVMQNPRHLVRRRGQEARLRCSPMKGHSHVYWYRQLPEEGLKFMVYLQKENIIDESGMPKERFSAEFPKEGPSILRIQQVVRGDSAAYFCASSPTGGLPQETQYFGPGTRLLVL.

In the case of this clone: Other DNA variants within this sample encode the same CDR3. The chain recombines TRBV4-2 with TRBJ2-7; D perhaps matches TRBD1 (5 bases). Germline V gives CDR1 LGHNA, CDR2 YNFKEQ. The CDR3 runs 13 residues. The V end was cut by 0 bases, the J end by 7 bases, with 10 bases between. CDR3 bases: TGTGCCAGCAGCCAAGATCGACAGAGGGAGCAGTACTTC. This codes for CASSQDRQREQYF.

The CDR3 loop is CASTLNFGDSPLHF. The CDR3 bases are TGTGCCAGCACACTAAACTTTGGCGATTCACCCCTCCACTTT. This chain links TRBV6-5 with TRBJ1-6, with D hard to call. The CDR3 is 14 amino acids. Trimming pared 7 bases from V and 8 bases from J, leaving 15 bases between. Germline-derived CDR1 and CDR2 are MNHEY and SVGAGI.

The table lists this clone with a few counts. V and J are TRBV5-6 and TRBJ2-3; the D gene is possibly TRBD1 (5 bases). CDR3 length: 17 amino acids. Trimming stripped 0 bases from V and 3 bases from J, with 17 bases between. Germline lookup yields CDR1 SGHDT and CDR2 YYEEEE. The CDR3 region has the DNA TGTGCCAGCAGCTTGGCTTTCACAGGCGATAGGACAGATACGCAGTATTTT. It translates to CASSLAFTGDRTDTQYF.

The chain is built from TRBV3-1 (or the pseudogene TRBV3-2) and TRBJ2-3, with 8 bases fitting TRBD2. The CDR3 consists of 15 residues. The V gene end was trimmed by 4 bases and the J gene end by 6 bases; junction bases not matched to a gene: 9. Germline V gene sequence: CDR1 LGHDT, CDR2 YNNKEL (reference sequence). In nucleotides, the CDR3 is TGTGCCAGCAGCCCAAGGCGGGGGGTGGGGGATACGCAGTATTTT. Its translation is CASSPRRGVGDTQYF.

This sequence joins TRBV7-2 and TRBJ1-1, with D maybe TRBD1 (6 bases). Germline V lookup: CDR1 SGHTA, CDR2 FQGNSA. This CDR3 is 12 amino acids long. Trimming cost V 5 bases and J 9 bases, with 13 bases left between them. The DNA for the CDR3 is TGTGCCAGCAGCCACGGACAGCCGCAAGCTTTCTTT. It codes for CASSHGQPQAFF.

This chain joins TRBV5-1 and TRBJ2-3; 16 bases are shared with TRBD2. The CDR3 spans 16 residues. Trimming at V came to 6 bases and at J to 3 bases, leaving 4 bases not matched to a gene. Germline V gene sequence: CDR1 SGHRS, CDR2 YFSETQ. The CDR3 loop reads CASTPGLAGGTDTQYF. CDR3 sequence (DNA): TGCGCCAGCACCCCGGGACTAGCGGGGGGGACAGATACGCAGTATTTT.

The J gene is TRBJ2-3, the V gene TRBV29-1, with a possible D match to TRBD2 (6 bases). The V and J ends lost 5 bases and 0 bases respectively, with 18 bases between them. The CDR3 runs 16 residues. Germline V gene sequence: CDR1 SQVTM, CDR2 ANQGSEA. CDR3 loop: CSVRGVAWGSTDTQYF. The CDR3 DNA reads as TGCAGCGTTCGCGGGGTGGCGTGGGGCAGCACAGATACGCAGTATTTT.

This sequence joins TRBV18 and TRBJ1-1; 7 positions match TRBD1. Germline CDR1 KGHSH, CDR2 LQKENI. V shed 3 bases, J shed 4 bases, and the junction held 14 bases outside the gene matches. CDR3 length equals 17 residues. As DNA, the CDR3 is TGTGCCAGCTCACCGCTGGAGGGGGCCCTCGGAGGCACTGAAGCTTTCTTT. Residues: CASSPLEGALGGTEAFF.